This TCR beta chain was identified in a study of CXCR3-negative and CXCR3-positive naive CD8 T cells. Regarding the study as a whole: After cryopreservation, CXCR3 expression dropped partially; most assays used fresh PBMCs.

As concerns this clonotype: Its matching antigen is unknown.

Libraries were UMI-labeled 5' RACE TRB cDNA. TCRdb reprocessed the 5' RACE reads, keeping one entry per CDR3 protein, no DNA. This listing includes some 130,000 distinct CDR3 sequences. Naive CD8+ T cells showed CD45RO-CCR7+CD27+CD95-. CDR3 length equals 13 residues. CDR1 and CDR2 (germline): LNHNV, YYDKDF (reference sequence). The sample comprised naive CXCR3- CD8+ T cells from blood. Stated subset: CD45RO-CCR7+CD27+CD95- naive CD8+ T cells lacking CXCR3 (TNR3-). The sequence came from a human donor in good health. Some clones in this sample may be carry-over from other donors' samples. This chain joins TRBV15 and TRBJ1-2; the TRBD1 assignment by TCRdb is unverifiable without DNA. CDR3 region: CATSSTGGYGYTF. Together with reference TRBV15 and TRBJ1-2, the CDR3 gives the full variable domain: DAMVIQNPRYQVTQFGKPVTLSCSQTLNHNVMYWYQQKSSQAPKLLFHYYDKDFNNEADTPDNFQSRRPNTSFCFLDIRSPGLGDTAMYLCATSSTGGYGYTFGSGTRLTVV.